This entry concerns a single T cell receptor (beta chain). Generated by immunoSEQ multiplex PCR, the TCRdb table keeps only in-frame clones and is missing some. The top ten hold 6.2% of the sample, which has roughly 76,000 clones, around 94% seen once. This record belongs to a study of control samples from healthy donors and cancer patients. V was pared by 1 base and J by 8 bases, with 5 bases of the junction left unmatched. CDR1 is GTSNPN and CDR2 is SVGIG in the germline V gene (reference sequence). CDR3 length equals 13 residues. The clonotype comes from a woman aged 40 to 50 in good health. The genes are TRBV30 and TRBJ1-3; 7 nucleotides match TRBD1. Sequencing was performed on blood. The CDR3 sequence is CAWSGRQGYTIYF. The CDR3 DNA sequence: TGTGCCTGGAGTGGAAGACAGGGATACACCATATATTTT.